The subject of this entry is one T cell receptor beta chain. Its target is unknown. This entry comes from a study of T cell responses to AZD1222 COVID-19 vaccine. Study conclusions and caveats: Females outnumbered males among donors, who were mostly white British; clonal diversity was possibly underestimated.

Sequencing used immunoSEQ multiplex PCR; TCRdb keeps in-frame clones, though not all of them. The data hold approximately 44,000 clones, with 60% to 85% observed a single time. V lost 2 bases to trimming and J lost 3 bases, with 4 bases between them. Germline CDR1 is SGHAT and CDR2 is FQNNGV. CDR3 length: 12 residues. This TCR came from an adult in good health. Sequencing was performed on peripheral blood, taken on day 0 of AZD1222 vaccination. The chain links TRBV11-2 to TRBJ1-1; D gene unclear. The CDR3 is CASSLTDTEAFF. DNA of the CDR3: TGTGCCAGCAGCTTAACGGACACTGAAGCTTTCTTT.